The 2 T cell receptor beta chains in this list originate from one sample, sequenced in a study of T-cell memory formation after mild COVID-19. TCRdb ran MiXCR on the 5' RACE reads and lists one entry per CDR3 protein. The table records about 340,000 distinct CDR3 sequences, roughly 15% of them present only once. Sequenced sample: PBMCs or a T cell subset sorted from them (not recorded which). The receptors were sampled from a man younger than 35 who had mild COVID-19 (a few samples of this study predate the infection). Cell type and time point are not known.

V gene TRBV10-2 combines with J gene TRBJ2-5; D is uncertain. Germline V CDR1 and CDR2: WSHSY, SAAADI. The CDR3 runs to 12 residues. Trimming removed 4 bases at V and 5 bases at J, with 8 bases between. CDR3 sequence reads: CASSANVETQYF. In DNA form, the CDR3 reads TGCGCCAGCAGTGCGAATGTCGAGACCCAGTACTTC.

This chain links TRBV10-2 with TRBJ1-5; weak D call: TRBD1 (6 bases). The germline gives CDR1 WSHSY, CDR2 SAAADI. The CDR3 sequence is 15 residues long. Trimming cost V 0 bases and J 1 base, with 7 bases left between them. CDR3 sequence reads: CASSESGQSNQPQHF. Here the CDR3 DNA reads TGCGCCAGCAGTGAGTCTGGACAGAGCAATCAGCCCCAGCATTTT.